Sequencing of this T cell receptor (beta chain) was carried out in a study of T cell repertoires and HLA-DP antigens. Study-level background: Two male donors and one female donor spanned ages 18-to-29 through 60-to-69. Whole-study findings and limits: Responder cells were total CD4+ cells with a HeLa antigen-presenting system.

Germline CDR1 and CDR2: MNHNY and SVGAGI (reference sequence). The CDR3 is made up of 16 amino acids. V lost 2 bases to trimming and J lost 2 bases; unmatched junction nucleotides: 6. On this clone: Its antigen is still unknown.

Measured with immunoSEQ multiplex PCR; TCRdb has only the in-frame clones, and not every one. The sample lists over 60,000 clones, about four fifths occurring once. This receptor was obtained from a man between 60 and 70 years old in good health and CMV-seronegative. Specimen: CD4+ T cells from PBMCs. V usage is TRBV6-6 and J usage is TRBJ1-3; 7 bases fit TRBD1. CDR3 residues: CASSYPQGETGNTIYF. The CDR3 DNA reads TGTGCCAGCAGTTACCCCCAGGGGGAGACTGGAAACACCATATATTTT.